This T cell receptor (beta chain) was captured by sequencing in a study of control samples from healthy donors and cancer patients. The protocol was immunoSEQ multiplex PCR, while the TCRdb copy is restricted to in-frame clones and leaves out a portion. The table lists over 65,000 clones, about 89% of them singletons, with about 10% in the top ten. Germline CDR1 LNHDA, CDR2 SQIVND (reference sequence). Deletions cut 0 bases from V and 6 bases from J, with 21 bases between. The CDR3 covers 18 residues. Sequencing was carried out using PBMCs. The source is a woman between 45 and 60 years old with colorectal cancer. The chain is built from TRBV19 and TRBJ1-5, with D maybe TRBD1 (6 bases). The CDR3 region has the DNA TGTGCCAGTAGTATAGACGTAGGGGGTCTCCCTGGGAGTCAGCCCCAGCATTTT. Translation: CASSIDVGGLPGSQPQHF.